Below are 30 T cell receptor beta chains sequenced from a single sample in a study of T cells after somatic rescue of genetic block. Sequencing used immunoSEQ multiplex PCR; TCRdb keeps in-frame clones, though not all of them. The sample contains over 14,000 clones, around three quarters of which appear only once. The specimen was peripheral blood mononuclear cells (PBMCs). All receptors derive from a boy aged 5-17 years.

The rearrangement joins TRBV18 to TRBJ2-7; TRBD1 aligns across 8 bases. Germline lookup yields CDR1 KGHSH and CDR2 LQKENI. The CDR3 is 16 amino acids. J was trimmed by 2 bases and V by 2 bases; bases with no gene match: 8. The CDR3 nucleotides are TGTGCCAGCTCACCATCCACCGGACAGGGAGCCTACGAGCAGTACTTC. Amino acids: CASSPSTGQGAYEQYF. The full variable domain, completed using reference TRBV18 and TRBJ2-7, is NAGVMQNPRHLVRRRGQEARLRCSPMKGHSHVYWYRQLPEEGLKFMVYLQKENIIDESGMPKERFSAEFPKEGPSILRIQQVVRGDSAAYFCASSPSTGQGAYEQYFGPGTRLTVT.

The chain links TRBV9 to TRBJ2-5, with D possibly being TRBD1 or TRBD2 (5 bases each). The DNA end is a closer match to TRBJ2-7, so the J assignment may be wrong. The CDR3 runs to 16 residues. Germline V gene lookup returns CDR1 SGDLS and CDR2 YYNGEE. For the CDR3, the DNA is TGTGCCAGCAGCGTATTTAACCGGGACCCACACTACGAGCAGTACTTC. Translated, it gives CASSVFNRDPHYEQYF.

This clone was counted a single time. The chain employs TRBV30 and TRBJ2-7, with 8 positions matching TRBD1. From germline, CDR1 is GTSNPN and CDR2 SVGIG (reference sequence). J lost 4 bases, V lost 5 bases, and 7 bases had no gene match. This CDR3 contains 13 residues. As DNA, the CDR3 is TGTGCCTGGGGGACAGGCCTGGGGTACGAGCAGTACTTC. It codes for CAWGTGLGYEQYF.

The gene calls are TRBV28 and TRBJ2-1; D unresolved. The length of the CDR3 is 11 residues. Germline CDR1 reads MDHEN; CDR2 reads SYDVKM. The V end lost 7 bases, the J end lost 9 bases, and 10 bases lay between the germline ends. Here the CDR3 DNA reads TGTGCCAGCACCTCCCCGATTGAGCAGTTCTTC. Protein: CASTSPIEQFF.

This chain links TRBV5-1 with TRBJ1-1, with unresolved D. Trimming stripped 3 bases from V and 4 bases from J, with 10 bases between. CDR3 size: 13 residues. The germline V gene encodes CDR1 SGHRS and CDR2 YFSETQ. The CDR3 region is CASSSGLGTEAFF. The CDR3 DNA reads as TGCGCCAGCAGCTCCGGACTGGGCACTGAAGCTTTCTTT.

This clone occurred a few times. The chain uses TRBV7-9 and TRBJ2-7; tentatively, D is TRBD1 (7 bases). The CDR3 is made up of 14 amino acids. Germline values: CDR1 SEHNR, CDR2 FQNEAQ (reference sequence). With 3 bases removed from V and 4 bases from J, the gap between germline ends came to 13 bases. CDR3 bases: TGTGCCAGCAGCTTTGGAGGGGGCGGTTACGAGCAGTACTTC. Protein product: CASSFGGGGYEQYF.

V and J are TRBV27 and TRBJ2-7; D is undetermined. This CDR3 is 13 amino acids long. V was shortened by 5 bases and J by 5 bases, with 13 bases between the two germline ends. Germline CDR1 reads MNHEY; CDR2 reads SMNVEV (reference sequence). CDR3 nucleotide sequence: TGTGCCAGCAGTGGACCTTTAGGTGACGAGCAGTACTTC. This translates into CASSGPLGDEQYF.

The CDR3 DNA follows: TGTGCCATCAGCGGGACAGTGGATCAGCCCCAGCATTTT. This encodes CAISGTVDQPQHF. V usage is TRBV10-3 and J usage is TRBJ1-5; 7 bases match TRBD1. This CDR3 comprises 13 residues. V lost 6 bases and J lost 5; bases outside the gene matches: 4. Germline CDR1 is ENHRY and CDR2 is SYGVKD.

In its sample, this clone ranks as large. The V call is TRBV29-1, the J call TRBJ2-1; the D gene could be TRBD1 or TRBD2 (6 bases each). V was cut by 3 bases and J by 3 bases, with 18 bases left in between. The CDR3 is 16 residues long. Germline CDR1 and CDR2: SQVTM and ANQGSEA. This CDR3 is CSVEEGDSTNYNEQFF. CDR3 in DNA: TGCAGCGTTGAGGAGGGGGATTCGACCAACTACAATGAGCAGTTCTTC.

The V gene is TRBV9, the J gene TRBJ2-5; D perhaps matches TRBD2 (7 bases). CDR3 length: 17 amino acids. Trimming removed 0 bases at V and 2 bases at J, with 17 bases between. Per germline, CDR1 SGDLS and CDR2 YYNGEE. DNA for the CDR3: TGTGCCAGCAGCGTAGCCCCAGGGGCGCGGGGGCAAGAGACCCAGTACTTC. This translates into CASSVAPGARGQETQYF.

The chain recombines TRBV28 with TRBJ2-3; D perhaps matches TRBD2 (7 bases). Germline V gene lookup returns CDR1 MDHEN and CDR2 SYDVKM. The CDR3 has 16 residues. V was clipped by 4 bases and J by 5 bases, with 19 bases between them. The chain's CDR3 is CASSSGGGASKDTQYF. The CDR3 DNA follows: TGTGCCAGCAGTTCAGGCGGGGGCGCGTCCAAAGATACGCAGTATTTT.

This chain uses TRBV4-1 with TRBJ2-1; 10 bases are shared with TRBD1. The V gene's germline CDR1 is MGHRA and CDR2 YSYEKL. V lost 2 bases, J lost 7 bases, and 8 bases stayed unmatched. This CDR3 has 16 residues. In nucleotides, the CDR3 is TGCGCCAGCAGCCAACCAGCCGGGACAGGGGATAATGAGCAGTTCTTC. The encoded protein is CASSQPAGTGDNEQFF.

In this sample, this clone turned up a few times. The chain combines TRBV7-2 with TRBJ2-7; no firm D call. Germline V gene sequence: CDR1 SGHTA, CDR2 FQGNSA. The CDR3 totals 15 residues. The V end was cut by 2 bases, the J end by 1 base, with 12 bases between. The CDR3 loop reads CASSLRLWVSYEQYF. DNA for the CDR3: TGTGCCAGCAGCTTACGGTTATGGGTGTCCTACGAGCAGTACTTC.

This clone showed up just once. This same CDR3 is encoded by further DNA sequences in the sample. The chain carries TRBV2 and TRBJ2-5, with 9 bases identical to TRBD2. This CDR3 comprises 14 residues. The germline V gene encodes CDR1 SNHLY and CDR2 FYNNEI. J gave up 6 bases and V 5 bases, and 7 bases lay outside the gene matches. This CDR3 is CASSKLAGGQTQYF. The DNA for the CDR3 is TGTGCCAGCAGTAAACTAGCGGGCGGACAGACCCAGTACTTC.

The chain links TRBV10-3 to TRBJ2-5; 10 bases are shared with TRBD2. From germline, CDR1 is ENHRY and CDR2 SYGVKD. V lost 10 bases and J lost 2; bases outside the gene matches: 7. The CDR3 extends over 14 amino acids. The CDR3 nucleotides are TGTGCCACCGAGCGGGGGGGCCGACAAGAGACCCAGTACTTC. It is translated as CATERGGRQETQYF.

The chain combines TRBV6-6 with TRBJ1-1; D uncertain. CDR1 is MNHNY and CDR2 is SVGAGI in the germline V gene (reference sequence). The germline V and J ends were trimmed by 3 bases and 8 bases, with 7 bases remaining between them. The CDR3 length is 11 residues. As DNA, the CDR3 is TGTGCCAGCAGTTATATAGGGGAAGCTTTCTTT. Translation gives CASSYIGEAFF.

This chain uses TRBV9 with TRBJ2-2; tentative D call: TRBD1 (6 bases). The V end was cut by 3 bases, the J end by 0 bases, with 9 bases between. The CDR3 contains 15 residues. CDR1 and CDR2 (germline): SGDLS, YYNGEE. The CDR3 loop is CASSAYRANTGELFF. CDR3 sequence (DNA): TGTGCCAGCAGCGCTTACAGGGCGAACACCGGGGAGCTGTTTTTT.

The chain combines TRBV25-1 with TRBJ2-5; D not resolved. CDR3 length equals 15 residues. From germline, CDR1 is MGHDK and CDR2 SYGVNS. V was cut by 8 bases and J by 4 bases, with 20 bases left in between. Here the CDR3 reads CASGNPRLWGETQYF. The CDR3 DNA reads as TGTGCCAGCGGCAATCCTCGGCTATGGGGAGAGACCCAGTACTTC. Variable domain in full (rest from reference TRBV25-1 and TRBJ2-5): EADIYQTPRYLVIGTGKKITLECSQTMGHDKMYWYQQDPGMELHLIHYSYGVNSTEKGDLSSESTVSRIRTEHFPLTLESARPSHTSQYLCASGNPRLWGETQYFGPGTRLLVL.

By sample fraction, this clone is medium-sized. V usage is TRBV5-1 and J usage is TRBJ1-2, with TRBD1 matching over 9 bases. CDR1 is SGHRS, CDR2 YFSETQ, per germline. The CDR3 covers 15 residues. The J segment lost 7 bases and the V segment lost 2 bases, leaving 9 bases of the junction unmatched. The CDR3 protein is CASSFPGQGVSGYTF. CDR3 sequence (DNA): TGCGCCAGCAGCTTCCCGGGACAGGGAGTCTCTGGCTACACCTTC.

The chain joins TRBV7-8 to TRBJ2-7; possibly TRBD1 for D (6 bases). In germline, CDR1 is SGHVS, CDR2 FQNEAQ. The CDR3 spans 13 residues. Trimming cost V 5 bases and J 5 bases, with 13 bases left between them. This chain's CDR3 is CASSPGTIHEQYF. CDR3 nucleotide sequence: TGTGCCAGCAGCCCCGGGACAATCCACGAGCAGTACTTC. The whole variable domain, remainder taken from reference TRBV7-8 and TRBJ2-7, is GAGVSQSPRYKVAKRGQDVALRCDPISGHVSLFWYQQALGQGPEFLTYFQNEAQLDKSGLPSDRFFAERPEGSVSTLKIQRTQQEDSAVYLCASSPGTIHEQYFGPGTRLTVT.

Sample share makes this clone medium-sized. The rearrangement uses TRBV28 and TRBJ2-7; 8 bases fit TRBD2. Germline V lookup: CDR1 MDHEN, CDR2 SYDVKM. The junction had 9 bases not matched to a gene; V was cut back by 3 bases and J by 2 bases. This CDR3 has 16 amino acids. CDR3 in DNA: TGTGCCAGCAGTTTTTCCCAGCGGGGGCTAACCTACGAGCAGTACTTC. This gives the protein CASSFSQRGLTYEQYF.

This clone was observed a few times. The chain carries TRBV11-2 and TRBJ1-2; D is ambiguous. CDR3 length equals 15 residues. Deletions cut 3 bases from V and 5 bases from J, with 16 bases between. CDR1 and CDR2 from the germline V gene are SGHAT and FQNNGV. CDR3 bases: TGTGCCAGCAGCTTGGGTGGGGTGGCACGATATGGCTACACCTTC. Translated, it gives CASSLGGVARYGYTF.

The chain employs TRBV7-4 and TRBJ1-2; 9 nucleotides match TRBD1. The ends lost 4 bases at V and 3 bases at J; junction bases unmatched: 15. The germline V gene has CDR1 SGHVT and CDR2 SQSDAQ. CDR3 length equals 18 residues. The CDR3 region has the DNA TGTGCCAGCAGCTCCGAATACAGGGGGCGAGTAGTATACTATGGCTACACCTTC. Translating it yields CASSSEYRGRVVYYGYTF.

The V gene is TRBV30, the J gene TRBJ2-4; D remains ambiguous. This CDR3 contains 11 residues. The germline V gene encodes CDR1 GTSNPN and CDR2 SVGIG (reference sequence). Between the trimmed V and J ends, which lost 4 bases and 7 bases, there was a span of 8 bases. Here the CDR3 reads CAWKGDNIQYF. In DNA, the CDR3 is TGTGCCTGGAAGGGCGATAACATTCAGTACTTC.

The V call is TRBV5-1, the J call TRBJ1-2, with 8 positions matching TRBD1. V trimming: 0 bases; J trimming: 13 bases; junction bases outside the gene matches: 11. This CDR3 has 14 residues. The V gene's germline CDR1 is SGHRS and CDR2 YFSETQ. The CDR3 is CASSLDVRGPSGTF. DNA of the CDR3: TGCGCCAGCAGCTTGGATGTCAGGGGGCCCTCGGGCACCTTC.

V gene TRBV20-1 combines with J gene TRBJ2-1; D is unresolved. The CDR3 sequence is 10 residues long. Germline V gene sequence: CDR1 DFQATT, CDR2 SNEGSKA (reference sequence). V was shortened by 3 bases and J by 13 bases, with 10 bases between the two germline ends. This CDR3 is CSASDPYQFF. The DNA of the CDR3 is TGCAGTGCTAGCGATCCGTACCAGTTCTTC.

This clone came up once. This sequence joins TRBV28 and TRBJ1-5; TRBD1 matches at 7 bases. CDR3 size: 15 residues. V was pared by 6 bases and J by 0 bases, with 5 bases of the junction left unmatched. The germline gives CDR1 MDHEN, CDR2 SYDVKM. DNA of the CDR3: TGTGCCAGCAGAGGGACAGTCTATAGCAATCAGCCCCAGCATTTT. Its translation is CASRGTVYSNQPQHF.

The chain uses TRBV5-1 and TRBJ2-3, with 12 bases identical to TRBD2. After removal of 2 bases from V and 5 bases from J, the junction contained 9 bases not matched to a gene. Germline V gives CDR1 SGHRS, CDR2 YFSETQ. CDR3 size: 17 residues. The CDR3 bases are TGCGCCAGCAGCTTACGACTAGCGGGGGACCTCAAAGATACGCAGTATTTT. It is translated as CASSLRLAGDLKDTQYF.

This clone was counted a few times. The chain combines TRBV6-1 with TRBJ2-5, with 8 bases fitting TRBD2. Germline lookup yields CDR1 MNHNS and CDR2 SASEGT. Losses at the gene ends were 2 bases for V and 4 bases for J; bases not matched to a gene: 3. CDR3 length equals 14 residues. The CDR3 DNA is TGTGCCAGCAGTGAACGGGAGGGAGGAGAGACCCAGTACTTC. Translation gives CASSEREGGETQYF.

This clone was observed a handful of times. This chain uses TRBV7-9 with TRBJ2-5; unclear D gene. V was cut by 3 bases and J by 2 bases, with 10 bases left in between. Germline lookup yields CDR1 SEHNR and CDR2 FQNEAQ (reference sequence). This CDR3 is built from 14 residues. CDR3: CASSFMARQETQYF. In DNA form, the CDR3 reads TGTGCCAGCAGCTTCATGGCCAGACAAGAGACCCAGTACTTC. Variable domain in full (rest from reference TRBV7-9 and TRBJ2-5): DTGVSQNPRHKITKRGQNVTFRCDPISEHNRLYWYRQTLGQGPEFLTYFQNEAQLEKSRLLSDRFSAERPKGSFSTLEIQRTEQGDSAMYLCASSFMARQETQYFGPGTRLLVL.